What follows describes a single TCR beta chain. Time point in this sample: persistent/refractory GD, antithyroid drugs over 5 years with positive TRAb. There was RNA extracted from PBMCs, and the TCR library was made from it. Tubes containing EDTA received approximately 9 milliliters of drawn peripheral blood. For TCR beta, libraries came from iRepertoire HTBI primers and Arm-PCR of CDR3 regions. Authors' analysis steps: Samples jointly harbored fewer than 70 TRBV and more than eleven TRBJ segments. MiXCR was run by TCRdb on the multiplex PCR reads, yielding one entry per CDR3 protein. Clone size and V and J calls follow TCRdb, not the original study. This sample has under 350,000 distinct CDR3 sequences, with roughly a fifth found just once. This sample is part of a study of regulatory T cells in long-lasting Graves disease. Germline CDR1 and CDR2: MDHEN and SYDVKM. Trimming cost V 7 bases and J 2 bases; bases outside gene matches: 7. This CDR3 spans 15 amino acids.

Sample: peripheral blood mononuclear cells (PBMCs), taken when the disease was refractory, from a patient treated with antithyroid drugs. The receptor comes from a female donor with Graves disease. The chain recombines TRBV28 with TRBJ1-3; TRBD1 matches at 8 bases. The CDR3 protein is CASTIGQGAGNTIYF. Written as DNA, the CDR3 is TGTGCCAGCACAATCGGACAGGGAGCTGGAAACACCATATATTTT.